The 20 T cell receptor beta chains in this list originate from one sample, sequenced in a study of T cell responses to AZD1222 COVID-19 vaccine. The method was immunoSEQ multiplex PCR; TCRdb's version includes in-frame clones alone and lacks a portion of them. Among tens of thousands of clones listed, nearly 90% were seen once. The material was peripheral blood, obtained on day 0 of AZD1222 vaccination. These receptors originate from an adult in good health.

This chain links TRBV24-1 with TRBJ2-7; tentative D call: TRBD1 (6 bases). Trimming left V 6 bases short and J 2 bases short, with 7 bases between. Germline loops: CDR1 KGHDR, CDR2 SFDVKD. This CDR3 spans 12 amino acids. In DNA, the CDR3 is TGTGCCACCAGTACAGGGACCTACGAGCAGTACTTC. It specifies CATSTGTYEQYF.

V and J are TRBV30 and TRBJ1-6; D uncertain. Germline CDR1 and CDR2: GTSNPN and SVGIG (reference sequence). V lost 5 bases to trimming and J lost 5 bases, with 10 bases between them. The CDR3 covers 13 residues. CDR3 in amino acids: CAWDLGNNSPLHF. CDR3 in DNA: TGTGCCTGGGACCTCGGGAATAATTCACCCCTCCACTTT.

The V gene is TRBV7-9, the J gene TRBJ2-1, with TRBD2 identical over 14 bases. Germline values: CDR1 SEHNR, CDR2 FQNEAQ (reference sequence). V lost 3 bases, J lost 8 bases, and 3 bases stayed unmatched. The CDR3 loop spans 15 amino acids. The CDR3 is CASSFWTSGRHEQFF. CDR3 in DNA: TGTGCCAGCAGCTTTTGGACTAGCGGGAGGCATGAGCAGTTCTTC.

CDR3 region: CSARGDSQFF. CDR3 nucleotide sequence: TGCAGTGCTAGAGGGGACAGCCAGTTCTTC. The V gene is TRBV20-1, the J gene TRBJ2-1; 7 nucleotides agree with TRBD1. Trimming took 1 base from V and 13 from J; bases not matched to a gene: 1. The CDR3 runs 10 residues. Germline-derived CDR1 and CDR2 are DFQATT and SNEGSKA (reference sequence).

This clone was seen more than once but under ten times. The chain has TRBV4-3 and TRBJ2-5; 8 bases match TRBD2. Trimming cost V 0 bases and J 4 bases; bases outside gene matches: 7. This CDR3 spans 16 amino acids. The germline V gene encodes CDR1 LGHNA and CDR2 YSLEER. The CDR3 sequence: CASSQDGGGLGETQYF. The CDR3 region has the DNA TGCGCCAGCAGCCAAGATGGCGGGGGGCTAGGAGAGACCCAGTACTTC.

The gene calls are TRBV28 and TRBJ2-4; perhaps D is TRBD1 or TRBD2 (5 bases each). There are 15 residues in the CDR3. V shed 6 bases and J shed 8 bases, with 20 bases lying between them. The germline V gene encodes CDR1 MDHEN and CDR2 SYDVKM. The CDR3 loop is CASRTGRSLGDIQYF. The CDR3 nucleotides are TGTGCCAGCAGAACGGGACGGAGCCTAGGGGACATTCAGTACTTC.

This clone was seen a handful of times. The rearrangement joins TRBV6-6 to TRBJ2-1, with a tentative D call TRBD1 (5 bases). The CDR3 runs to 13 residues. The V and J ends lost 5 bases and 9 bases respectively, with 14 bases between them. The germline V gene encodes CDR1 MNHNY and CDR2 SVGAGI (reference sequence). CDR3 sequence: CASSTKTAGEQFF. CDR3 nucleotide sequence: TGTGCCAGCAGTACGAAGACAGCTGGTGAGCAGTTCTTC.

This clone has a handful of counts. The chain joins TRBV28 to TRBJ1-2; the D gene is possibly TRBD1 (5 bases). Trimming took off 6 bases at V and 4 bases at J, with 12 bases between the two ends. Germline loops: CDR1 MDHEN, CDR2 SYDVKM. The CDR3 is made up of 13 amino acids. The chain's CDR3 is CASSIGTLYGYTF. The CDR3, as DNA: TGTGCCAGCAGCATCGGGACCCTCTATGGCTACACCTTC.

The chain joins TRBV7-9 to TRBJ2-3; 7 bases align to TRBD1. Per germline, CDR1 SEHNR and CDR2 FQNEAQ (reference sequence). The CDR3 totals 19 residues. Trimming took 5 bases from V and 2 from J; bases not matched to a gene: 19. In nucleotides, the CDR3 is TGTGCCAGCAGCACCTGGTCCTCCGGGACAGACTCCCTCACAGATACGCAGTATTTT. Residues: CASSTWSSGTDSLTDTQYF.

The J gene is TRBJ1-5, the V gene TRBV27; no definite D call. Germline lookup yields CDR1 MNHEY and CDR2 SMNVEV (reference sequence). Trimming removed 3 bases from V and 3 bases from J, with 12 bases in between. The CDR3 contains 15 residues. CDR3 sequence (DNA): TGTGCCAGCAGTTTTTCGGCAGCTTACAATCAGCCCCAGCATTTT. Translated, it gives CASSFSAAYNQPQHF.

This clone was counted a single time. The gene calls are TRBV7-9 and TRBJ2-7; D uncertain. Germline lookup yields CDR1 SEHNR and CDR2 FQNEAQ (reference sequence). The ends were cut back, 4 bases at V and 1 base at J, with 8 bases in the middle. This CDR3 is built from 13 residues. The CDR3: CASSSIQSYEQYF. CDR3 bases: TGTGCCAGCAGCTCCATACAGTCCTACGAGCAGTACTTC.

The rearrangement links TRBV18 to TRBJ2-1; D gene unclear. The CDR3 covers 12 residues. The ends were cut back, 0 bases at V and 11 bases at J, with 8 bases in the middle. The germline V gene has CDR1 KGHSH and CDR2 LQKENI. This CDR3 is CASSPPNSKQFF. The DNA for the CDR3 is TGTGCCAGCTCACCACCCAACTCGAAGCAGTTCTTC.

This rearrangement joins TRBV7-9 to TRBJ2-7, with 9 nucleotides matching TRBD1. Germline V gene data show CDR1 as SEHNR and CDR2 as FQNEAQ (reference sequence). The trim removed 5 bases at V and 3 bases at J, leaving 17 bases unmatched. This CDR3 is 18 amino acids long. CDR3 bases: TGTGCCAGCAGCGCCAAGCTTGGGGCAGGGACAGGGCACTACGAGCAGTACTTC. It specifies CASSAKLGAGTGHYEQYF.

The genes are TRBV4-1 and TRBJ1-4; possible D gene TRBD1, 6 bases. V was cut by 0 bases and J by 8 bases, with 25 bases left in between. CDR3 size: 19 residues. Looked up from germline, CDR1 is MGHRA and CDR2 is YSYEKL. CDR3 sequence: CASSQDQILGDKDREKLFF. The DNA of the CDR3 is TGCGCCAGCAGCCAAGATCAGATTCTTGGGGACAAAGATAGGGAAAAACTGTTTTTT.

The chain uses TRBV9 and TRBJ2-7; D unclear. Germline loops: CDR1 SGDLS, CDR2 YYNGEE. With 0 bases removed from V and 6 bases from J, the gap between germline ends came to 16 bases. This CDR3 has 15 residues. The CDR3 loop reads CASSVAVTGPGEQYF. The CDR3 DNA is TGTGCCAGCAGCGTAGCGGTGACGGGCCCGGGCGAGCAGTACTTC.

V gene TRBV6-1 combines with J gene TRBJ1-2; TRBD1 aligns across 7 bases. This CDR3 spans 18 amino acids. The germline gives CDR1 MNHNS, CDR2 SASEGT. The junction had 17 bases not matched to a gene; V was cut back by 2 bases and J by 5 bases. The chain's CDR3 is CASSESWDSPRTPYGYTF. The CDR3 nucleotides are TGTGCCAGCAGTGAATCTTGGGACAGCCCTCGGACGCCTTATGGCTACACCTTC.

This clone has more than one count but fewer than ten. V usage is TRBV2 and J usage is TRBJ2-7, with D perhaps TRBD2 (5 bases). The CDR3 has 12 residues. Germline V lookup: CDR1 SNHLY, CDR2 FYNNEI. V lost 8 bases, J lost 0 bases, and 8 bases lay in between. CDR3 protein: CASGESSYEQYF. The CDR3, as DNA: TGTGCCAGCGGGGAGAGCTCCTACGAGCAGTACTTC. The variable domain in full, completed from reference TRBV2 and TRBJ2-7, reads EPEVTQTPSHQVTQMGQEVILRCVPISNHLYFYWYRQILGQKVEFLVSFYNNEISEKSEIFDDQFSVERPDGSNFTLKIRSTKLEDSAMYFCASGESSYEQYFGPGTRLTVT.

The CDR3 loop is CASSLVGSGSLYEQYF. In DNA, the CDR3 is TGTGCCAGCAGCTTAGTAGGTAGCGGGTCTCTCTACGAGCAGTACTTC. V is TRBV7-2 and J is TRBJ2-7, with 7 bases matching TRBD2. Trimming took 1 base from V and 3 from J; bases not matched to a gene: 9. Germline CDR1 is SGHTA and CDR2 is FQGNSA. The CDR3 runs 16 residues.

The chain has TRBV24-1 and TRBJ1-4, with 9 bases that match TRBD1. CDR1 is KGHDR, CDR2 SFDVKD, per germline. The CDR3 has 15 residues. Trimming at V came to 3 bases and at J to 4 bases, leaving 2 bases not matched to a gene. The CDR3 DNA is TGTGCCACCAGTGATGGGACAGGGAGTAATGAAAAACTGTTTTTT. It yields the protein CATSDGTGSNEKLFF.

This clone came up a few times. V and J are TRBV7-2 and TRBJ2-7; 7 bases are a match to TRBD2. The length of the CDR3 is 13 residues. CDR1 is SGHTA, CDR2 FQGNSA, per germline. Losses at the gene ends were 5 bases for V and 6 bases for J; bases not matched to a gene: 7. The CDR3 nucleotides are TGTGCCAGCAGCCCAGGACTAGTTGTCGAGCAGTACTTC. It is translated as CASSPGLVVEQYF. The full variable domain, with the rest looked up from reference TRBV7-2 and TRBJ2-7, is GAGVSQSPSNKVTEKGKDVELRCDPISGHTALYWYRQSLGQGLEFLIYFQGNSAPDKSGLPSDRFSAERTGGSVSTLTIQRTQQEDSAVYLCASSPGLVVEQYFGPGTRLTVT.